This T cell receptor beta chain derives from a study of blood T cell repertoires in COVID-19. Study at large: Acute and convalescent COVID-19 samples came from the United States, Italy and Spain. PBMCs, B-cell-depleted T cells, or T cells provided the cDNA or gDNA that made up the material.

Clones were sequenced by immunoSEQ multiplex PCR, and TCRdb holds only the in-frame ones, with some missing. The sample lists around 190,000 clones; about 85% were seen once. Patients in Seattle were enrolled during active infection, then followed longitudinally. Sequenced input: peripheral blood. This receptor was obtained from a woman in her thirties or forties with COVID-19, enrolled during active disease.

CDR3 in amino acids: CASRISAPGYNEQFF. For the CDR3, the DNA is TGTGCCAGCAGGATAAGTGCCCCGGGGTACAATGAGCAGTTCTTC. The chain joins TRBV6-5 to TRBJ2-1, with D maybe TRBD2 (5 bases). CDR3 length: 15 amino acids. Trimming stripped 6 bases from V and 4 bases from J, with 16 bases between. CDR1 and CDR2 (germline): MNHEY, SVGAGI.